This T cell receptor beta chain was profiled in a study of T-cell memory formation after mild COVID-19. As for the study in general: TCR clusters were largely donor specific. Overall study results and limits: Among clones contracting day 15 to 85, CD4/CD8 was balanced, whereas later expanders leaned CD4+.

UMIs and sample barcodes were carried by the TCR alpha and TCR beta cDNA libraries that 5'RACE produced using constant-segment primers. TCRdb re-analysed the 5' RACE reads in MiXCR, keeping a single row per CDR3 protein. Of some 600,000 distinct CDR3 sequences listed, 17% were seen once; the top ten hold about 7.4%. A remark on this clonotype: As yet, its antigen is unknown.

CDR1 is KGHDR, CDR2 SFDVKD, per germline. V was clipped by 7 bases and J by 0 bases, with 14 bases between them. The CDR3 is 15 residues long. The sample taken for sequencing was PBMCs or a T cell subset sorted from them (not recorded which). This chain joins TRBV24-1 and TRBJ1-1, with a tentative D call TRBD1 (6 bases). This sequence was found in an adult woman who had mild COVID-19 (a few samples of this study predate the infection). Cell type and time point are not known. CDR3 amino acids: CATSESGTMNTEAFF. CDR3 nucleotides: TGTGCCACCAGCGAAAGCGGGACAATGAACACTGAAGCTTTCTTT.